This T cell receptor beta chain came from a study of cytotoxic CD8 clonotypes in ibrutinib-treated CLL. Study summary: Partial response occurred in some 25 patients and complete response in 2; at median about 70 months, around 14 remained remitted and approximately 12 progressed.

The V end lost 2 bases, the J end lost 1 base, and 12 bases lay between the germline ends. CDR1 is GTSNPN and CDR2 is SVGIG in the germline V gene (reference sequence). CDR3 size: 14 residues. Assay used: immunoSEQ multiplex PCR; TCRdb lists only in-frame clones, some missing. The data contain 110,000 or so clones, 55% to 75% of them singletons. Sequences were derived from PBMCs, sampled after 24 months of ibrutinib treatment. The V gene is TRBV30, the J gene TRBJ2-7; D not certain. This clonotype was sampled from a human donor with chronic lymphocytic leukemia. CDR3 DNA sequence: TGTGCCTGGAGTACTGGACGACTTTCCTACGAGCAGTACTTC. This translates into CAWSTGRLSYEQYF.